This T cell receptor beta chain was sequenced for a study of T cells in Graves' hyperthyroidism and ophthalmopathy. V lost 0 bases, J lost 3 bases, and 11 bases lay in between. Germline V gene lookup returns CDR1 MDHEN and CDR2 SYDVKM. The CDR3 spans 15 residues. Researchers amplified the TCR beta CDR3 regions from RNA transcripts. The study used the HTBI primer set for a first-round RT-PCR of the TCR CDR3. TCRdb re-analysed the multiplex PCR reads in MiXCR, keeping a single row per CDR3 protein. The data contain 300,000 to 500,000 distinct CDR3 sequences, about 16% of them seen just once; the ten biggest clones take up around a third. In this sample, this clonotype turned up many times.

The sample taken for sequencing was blood. This receptor was identified in a woman aged 25-40 years with Graves' hyperthyroidism. The gene calls are TRBV28 and TRBJ1-1; TRBD1 is a possible D gene (5 bases). DNA of the CDR3: TGTGCCAGCAGTTTATGGGTGAGGGGTGACACTGAAGCTTTCTTT. It translates to CASSLWVRGDTEAFF.